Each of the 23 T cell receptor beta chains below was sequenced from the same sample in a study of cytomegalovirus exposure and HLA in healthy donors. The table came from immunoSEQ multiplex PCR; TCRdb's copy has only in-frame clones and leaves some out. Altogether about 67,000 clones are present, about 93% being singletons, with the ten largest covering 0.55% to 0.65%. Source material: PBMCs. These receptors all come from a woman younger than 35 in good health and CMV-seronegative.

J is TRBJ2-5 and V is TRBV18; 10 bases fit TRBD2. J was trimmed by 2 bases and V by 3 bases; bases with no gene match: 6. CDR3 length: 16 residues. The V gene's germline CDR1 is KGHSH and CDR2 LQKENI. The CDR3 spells CASSPGASGGQETQYF. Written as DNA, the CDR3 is TGTGCCAGCTCACCGGGAGCTAGCGGGGGTCAAGAGACCCAGTACTTC. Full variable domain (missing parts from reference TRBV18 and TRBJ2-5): NAGVMQNPRHLVRRRGQEARLRCSPMKGHSHVYWYRQLPEEGLKFMVYLQKENIIDESGMPKERFSAEFPKEGPSILRIQQVVRGDSAAYFCASSPGASGGQETQYFGPGTRLLVL.

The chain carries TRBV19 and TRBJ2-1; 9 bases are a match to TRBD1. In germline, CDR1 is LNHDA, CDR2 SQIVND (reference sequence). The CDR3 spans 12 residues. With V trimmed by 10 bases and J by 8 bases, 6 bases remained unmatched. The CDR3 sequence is CATGTGSYEQFF. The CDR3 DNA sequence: TGTGCCACGGGGACAGGGTCTTATGAGCAGTTCTTC.

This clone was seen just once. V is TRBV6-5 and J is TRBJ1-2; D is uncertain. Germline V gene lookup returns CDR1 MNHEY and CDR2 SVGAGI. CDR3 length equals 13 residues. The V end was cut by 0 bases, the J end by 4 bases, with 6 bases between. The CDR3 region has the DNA TGTGCCAGCAGTTACTCGAATAGCTATGGCTACACCTTC. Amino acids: CASSYSNSYGYTF.

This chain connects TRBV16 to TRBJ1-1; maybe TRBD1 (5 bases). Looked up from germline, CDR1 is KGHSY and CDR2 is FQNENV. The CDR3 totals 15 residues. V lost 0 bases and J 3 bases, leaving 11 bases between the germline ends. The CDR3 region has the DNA TGTGCCAGCAGCCAATCGGCGACAGACTACACTGAAGCTTTCTTT. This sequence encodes CASSQSATDYTEAFF.

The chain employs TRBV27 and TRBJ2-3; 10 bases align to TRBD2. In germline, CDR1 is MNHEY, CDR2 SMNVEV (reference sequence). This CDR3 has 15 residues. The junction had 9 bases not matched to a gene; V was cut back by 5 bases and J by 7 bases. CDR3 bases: TGTGCCAGCAGTCCCAAGCGGGGGGGGCTTTATACGCAGTATTTT. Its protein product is CASSPKRGGLYTQYF.

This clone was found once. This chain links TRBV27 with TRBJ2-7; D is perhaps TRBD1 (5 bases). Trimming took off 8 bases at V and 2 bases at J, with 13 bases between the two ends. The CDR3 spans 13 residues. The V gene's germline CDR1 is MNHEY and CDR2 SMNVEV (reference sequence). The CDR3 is CASRRQGAYEQYF. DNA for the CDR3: TGTGCCAGCCGACGCCAGGGCGCCTACGAGCAGTACTTC.

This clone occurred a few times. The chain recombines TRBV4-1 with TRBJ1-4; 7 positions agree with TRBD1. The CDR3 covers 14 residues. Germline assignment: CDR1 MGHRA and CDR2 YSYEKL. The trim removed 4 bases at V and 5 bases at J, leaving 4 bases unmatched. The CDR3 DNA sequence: TGCGCCAGCAGCCGACAGGGCTCAAATGAAAAACTGTTTTTT. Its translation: CASSRQGSNEKLFF.

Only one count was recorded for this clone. The CDR3 is CASSLDQGPYEKLFF. CDR3 coding DNA: TGTGCCAGCAGCTTAGACCAGGGGCCTTACGAAAAACTGTTTTTT. The chain couples TRBV7-9 to TRBJ1-4, with a tentative D call TRBD1 (6 bases). V gave up 1 base and J gave up 8 bases, with 14 bases separating them. The CDR3 covers 15 residues. The germline CDR1 and CDR2 sequences are SEHNR and FQNEAQ (reference sequence).

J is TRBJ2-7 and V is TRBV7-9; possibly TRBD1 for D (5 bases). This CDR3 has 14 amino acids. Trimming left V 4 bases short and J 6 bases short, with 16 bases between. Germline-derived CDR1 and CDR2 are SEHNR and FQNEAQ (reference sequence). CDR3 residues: CASSYSGARGEQYF. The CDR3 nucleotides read TGTGCCAGCAGCTATAGTGGGGCAAGGGGCGAGCAGTACTTC.

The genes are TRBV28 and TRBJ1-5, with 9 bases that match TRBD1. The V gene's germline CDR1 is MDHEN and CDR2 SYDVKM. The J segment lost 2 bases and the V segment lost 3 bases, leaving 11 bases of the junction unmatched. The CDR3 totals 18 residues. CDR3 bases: TGTGCCAGCAGTTTCCAGCCCGGGACAGGGATGGGCAATCAGCCCCAGCATTTT. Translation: CASSFQPGTGMGNQPQHF.

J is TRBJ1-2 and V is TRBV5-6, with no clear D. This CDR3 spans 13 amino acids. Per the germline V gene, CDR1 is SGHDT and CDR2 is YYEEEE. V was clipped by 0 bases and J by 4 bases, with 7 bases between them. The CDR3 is CASSLVRSYGYTF. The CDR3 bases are TGTGCCAGCAGCTTGGTCAGGTCCTATGGCTACACCTTC.

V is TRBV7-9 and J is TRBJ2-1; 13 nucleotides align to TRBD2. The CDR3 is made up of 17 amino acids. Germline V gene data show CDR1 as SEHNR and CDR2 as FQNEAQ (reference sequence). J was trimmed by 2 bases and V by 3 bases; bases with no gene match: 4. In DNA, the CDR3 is TGTGCCAGCAGCTTGGGGACTAGCGGGGTACCCTACAATGAGCAGTTCTTC. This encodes CASSLGTSGVPYNEQFF.

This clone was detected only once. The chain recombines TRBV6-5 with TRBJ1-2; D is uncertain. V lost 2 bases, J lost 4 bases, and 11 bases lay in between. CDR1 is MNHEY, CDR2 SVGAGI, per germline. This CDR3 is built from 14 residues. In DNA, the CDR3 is TGTGCCAGCAGTTACGGGCAGGCGAGCTATGGCTACACCTTC. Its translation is CASSYGQASYGYTF.

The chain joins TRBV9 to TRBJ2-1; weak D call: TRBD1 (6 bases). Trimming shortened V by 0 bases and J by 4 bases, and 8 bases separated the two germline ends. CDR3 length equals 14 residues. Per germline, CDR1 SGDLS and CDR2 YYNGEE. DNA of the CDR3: TGTGCCAGCAGCGTAGAGGGGGAATACAATGAGCAGTTCTTC. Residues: CASSVEGEYNEQFF.

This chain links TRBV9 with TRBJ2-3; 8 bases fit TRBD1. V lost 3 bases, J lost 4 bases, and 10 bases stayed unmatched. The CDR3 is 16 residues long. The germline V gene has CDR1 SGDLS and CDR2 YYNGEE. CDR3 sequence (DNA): TGTGCCAGCAGCGCTTTGACAGGGGAGTGGGCAGATACGCAGTATTTT. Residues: CASSALTGEWADTQYF.

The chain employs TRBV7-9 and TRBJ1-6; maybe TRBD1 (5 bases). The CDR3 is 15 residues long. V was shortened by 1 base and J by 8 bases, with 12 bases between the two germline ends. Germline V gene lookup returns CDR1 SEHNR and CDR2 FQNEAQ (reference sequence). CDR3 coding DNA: TGTGCCAGCAGCTTAGTCCAGGGAGGTTATTCACCCCTCCACTTT. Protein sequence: CASSLVQGGYSPLHF.

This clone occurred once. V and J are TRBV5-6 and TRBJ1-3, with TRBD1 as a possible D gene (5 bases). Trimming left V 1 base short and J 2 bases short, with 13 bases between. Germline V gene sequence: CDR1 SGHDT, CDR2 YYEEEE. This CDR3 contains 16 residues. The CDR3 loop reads CASSLYAGGTGNTIYF. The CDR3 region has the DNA TGTGCCAGCAGCTTGTATGCGGGGGGGACTGGAAACACCATATATTTT.

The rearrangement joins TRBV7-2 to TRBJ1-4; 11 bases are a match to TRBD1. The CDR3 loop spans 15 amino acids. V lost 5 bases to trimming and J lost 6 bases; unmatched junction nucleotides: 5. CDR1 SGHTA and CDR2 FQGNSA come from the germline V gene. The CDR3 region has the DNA TGTGCCAGCAGCAAACCGGGACAGGGGGATGAAAAACTGTTTTTT. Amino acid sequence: CASSKPGQGDEKLFF.

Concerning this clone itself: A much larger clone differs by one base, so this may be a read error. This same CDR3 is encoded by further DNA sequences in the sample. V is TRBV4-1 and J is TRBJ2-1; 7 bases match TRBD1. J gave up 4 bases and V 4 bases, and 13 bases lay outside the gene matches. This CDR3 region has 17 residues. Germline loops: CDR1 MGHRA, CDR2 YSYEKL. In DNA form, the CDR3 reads TGCGCCAGCAGCCCAACCGGGACAGCGAGCTCTTACAATGAGCAGTTCTTC. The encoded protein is CASSPTGTASSYNEQFF.

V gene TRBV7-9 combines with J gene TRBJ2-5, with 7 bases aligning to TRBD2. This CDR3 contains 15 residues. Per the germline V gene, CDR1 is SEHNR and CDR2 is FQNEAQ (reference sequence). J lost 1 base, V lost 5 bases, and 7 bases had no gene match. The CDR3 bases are TGTGCCAGCAGCAGTCAGCGGGACCGCCAAGAGACCCAGTACTTC. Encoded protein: CASSSQRDRQETQYF. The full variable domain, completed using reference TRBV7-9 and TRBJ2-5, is DTGVSQNPRHKITKRGQNVTFRCDPISEHNRLYWYRQTLGQGPEFLTYFQNEAQLEKSRLLSDRFSAERPKGSFSTLEIQRTEQGDSAMYLCASSSQRDRQETQYFGPGTRLLVL.

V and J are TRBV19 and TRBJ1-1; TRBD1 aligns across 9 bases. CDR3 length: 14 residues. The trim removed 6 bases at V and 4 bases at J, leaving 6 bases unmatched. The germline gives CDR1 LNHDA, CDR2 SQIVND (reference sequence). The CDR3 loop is CASSWDRAPTEAFF. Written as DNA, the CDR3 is TGTGCCAGTAGCTGGGACAGGGCTCCCACTGAAGCTTTCTTT.

The CDR3 loop reads CSAHPRREEGYTF. CDR3 DNA: TGCAGCGCTCATCCGCGGAGAGAGGAGGGCTACACCTTC. The V call is TRBV29-1, the J call TRBJ1-2; D unresolved. Germline CDR1 SQVTM, CDR2 ANQGSEA. Trimming removed 7 bases from V and 8 bases from J, with 20 bases in between. The CDR3 has 13 residues.

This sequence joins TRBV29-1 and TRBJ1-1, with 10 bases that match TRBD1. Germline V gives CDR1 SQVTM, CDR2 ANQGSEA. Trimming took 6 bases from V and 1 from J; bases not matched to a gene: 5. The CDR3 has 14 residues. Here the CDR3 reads CSVGWTGGNTEAFF. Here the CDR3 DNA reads TGCAGCGTCGGTTGGACAGGGGGGAACACTGAAGCTTTCTTT. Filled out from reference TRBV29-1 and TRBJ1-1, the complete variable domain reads SAVISQKPSRDICQRGTSLTIQCQVDSQVTMMFWYRQQPGQSLTLIATANQGSEATYESGFVIDKFPISRPNLTFSTLTVSNMSPEDSSIYLCSVGWTGGNTEAFFGQGTRLTVV.